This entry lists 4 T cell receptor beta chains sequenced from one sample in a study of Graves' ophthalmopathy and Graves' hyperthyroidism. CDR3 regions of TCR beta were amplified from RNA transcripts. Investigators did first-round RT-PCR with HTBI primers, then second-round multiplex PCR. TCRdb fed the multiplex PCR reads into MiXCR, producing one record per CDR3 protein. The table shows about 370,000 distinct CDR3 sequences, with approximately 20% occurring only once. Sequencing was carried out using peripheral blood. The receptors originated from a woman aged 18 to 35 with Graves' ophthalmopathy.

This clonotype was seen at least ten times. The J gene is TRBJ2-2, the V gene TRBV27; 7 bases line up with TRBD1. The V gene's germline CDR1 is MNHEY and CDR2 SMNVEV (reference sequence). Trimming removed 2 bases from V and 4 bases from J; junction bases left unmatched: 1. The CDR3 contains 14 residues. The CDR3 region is CASSLNRGTGELFF. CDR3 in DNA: TGTGCCAGCAGTTTAAACAGGGGCACCGGGGAGCTGTTTTTT.

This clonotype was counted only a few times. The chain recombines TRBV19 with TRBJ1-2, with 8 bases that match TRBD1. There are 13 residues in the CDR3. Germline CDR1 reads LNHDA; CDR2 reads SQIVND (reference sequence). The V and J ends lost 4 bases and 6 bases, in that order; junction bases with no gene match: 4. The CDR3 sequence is CASSTTGGDGYTF. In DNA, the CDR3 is TGTGCCAGTAGTACTACAGGGGGTGATGGCTACACCTTC.

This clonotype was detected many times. The CDR3 loop reads CASSHRPGTGTGANVLTF. The CDR3 DNA follows: TGTGCCAGCAGTCACCGTCCCGGGACAGGGACTGGGGCCAACGTCCTGACTTTC. V and J are TRBV27 and TRBJ2-6; the match to TRBD1 covers 9 bases. The CDR3 is 18 amino acids. V was clipped by 5 bases and J by 2 bases; unmatched bases: 10. The V gene's germline CDR1 is MNHEY and CDR2 SMNVEV (reference sequence).

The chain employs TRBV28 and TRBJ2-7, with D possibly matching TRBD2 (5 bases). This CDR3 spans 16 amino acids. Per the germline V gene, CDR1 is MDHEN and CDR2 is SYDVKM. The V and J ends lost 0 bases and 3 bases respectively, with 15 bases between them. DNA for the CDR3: TGTGCCAGCAGTTTATGGACGGCTAGCACCCACTACGAGCAGTACTTC. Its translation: CASSLWTASTHYEQYF.